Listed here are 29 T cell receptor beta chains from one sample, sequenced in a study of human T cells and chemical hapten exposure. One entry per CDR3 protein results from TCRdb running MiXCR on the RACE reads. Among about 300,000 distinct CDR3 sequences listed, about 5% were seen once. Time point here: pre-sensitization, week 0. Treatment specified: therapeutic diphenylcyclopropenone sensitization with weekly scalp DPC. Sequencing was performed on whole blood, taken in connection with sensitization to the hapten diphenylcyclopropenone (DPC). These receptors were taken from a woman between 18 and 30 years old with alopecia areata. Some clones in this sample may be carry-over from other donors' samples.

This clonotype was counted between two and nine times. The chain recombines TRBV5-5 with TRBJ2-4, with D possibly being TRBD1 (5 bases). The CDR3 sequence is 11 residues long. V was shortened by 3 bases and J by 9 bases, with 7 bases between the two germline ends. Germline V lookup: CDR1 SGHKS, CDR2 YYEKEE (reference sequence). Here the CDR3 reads CASSSDSIQYF. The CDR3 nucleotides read TGTGCCAGCAGCTCTGACAGCATTCAGTACTTC.

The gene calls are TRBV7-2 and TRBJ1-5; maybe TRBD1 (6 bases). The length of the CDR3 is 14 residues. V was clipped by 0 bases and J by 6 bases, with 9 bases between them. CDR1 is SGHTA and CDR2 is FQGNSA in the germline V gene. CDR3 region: CASSLAGGFQPQHF. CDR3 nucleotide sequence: TGTGCCAGCAGCTTAGCAGGGGGGTTTCAGCCCCAGCATTTT.

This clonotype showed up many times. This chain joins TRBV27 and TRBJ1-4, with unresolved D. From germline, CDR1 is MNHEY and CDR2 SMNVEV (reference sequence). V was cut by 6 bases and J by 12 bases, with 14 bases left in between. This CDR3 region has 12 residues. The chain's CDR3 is CASSLPGPELFF. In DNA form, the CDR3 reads TGTGCCAGCAGCTTACCTGGCCCGGAACTGTTTTTT.

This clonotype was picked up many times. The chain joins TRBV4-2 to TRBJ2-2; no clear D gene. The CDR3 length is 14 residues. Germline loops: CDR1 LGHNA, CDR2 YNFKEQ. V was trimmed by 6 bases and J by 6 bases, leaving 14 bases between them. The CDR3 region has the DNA TGTGCCAGCAGACCGAAAGGAGATGCCGGGGAGCTGTTTTTT. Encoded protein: CASRPKGDAGELFF.

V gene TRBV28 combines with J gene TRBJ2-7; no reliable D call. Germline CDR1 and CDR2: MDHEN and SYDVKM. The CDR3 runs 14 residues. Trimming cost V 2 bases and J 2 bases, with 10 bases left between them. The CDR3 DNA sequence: TGTGCCAGCAGTTTAAGAGTGCAGGCCTACGAGCAGTACTTC. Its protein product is CASSLRVQAYEQYF.

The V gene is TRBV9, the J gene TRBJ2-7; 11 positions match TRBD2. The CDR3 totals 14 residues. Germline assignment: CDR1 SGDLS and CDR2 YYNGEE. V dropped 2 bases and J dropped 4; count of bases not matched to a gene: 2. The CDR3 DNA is TGTGCCAGCAGCGTTACTAGCGGGGGATACGAGCAGTACTTC. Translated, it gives CASSVTSGGYEQYF.

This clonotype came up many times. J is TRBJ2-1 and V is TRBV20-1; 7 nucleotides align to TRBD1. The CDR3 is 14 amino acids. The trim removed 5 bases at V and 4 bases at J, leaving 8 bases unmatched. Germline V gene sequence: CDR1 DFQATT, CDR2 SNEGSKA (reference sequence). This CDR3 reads CSACQRDSYNEQFF. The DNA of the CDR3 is TGCAGTGCTTGCCAAAGGGACAGTTACAATGAGCAGTTCTTC.

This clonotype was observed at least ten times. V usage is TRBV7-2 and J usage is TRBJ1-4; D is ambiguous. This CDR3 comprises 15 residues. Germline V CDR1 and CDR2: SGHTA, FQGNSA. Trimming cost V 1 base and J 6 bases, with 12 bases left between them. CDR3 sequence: CASSLDPGKDEKLFF. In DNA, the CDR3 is TGTGCCAGCAGCTTAGACCCAGGAAAGGATGAAAAACTGTTTTTT.

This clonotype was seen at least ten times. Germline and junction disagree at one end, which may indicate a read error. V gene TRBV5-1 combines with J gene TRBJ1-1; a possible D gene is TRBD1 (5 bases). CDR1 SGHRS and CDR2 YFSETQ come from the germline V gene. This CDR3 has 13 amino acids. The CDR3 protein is CASSLVWGTEAFF. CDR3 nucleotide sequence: TGTGCCAGCAGCTTAGTTTGGGGGACTGAAGCTTTCTTT.

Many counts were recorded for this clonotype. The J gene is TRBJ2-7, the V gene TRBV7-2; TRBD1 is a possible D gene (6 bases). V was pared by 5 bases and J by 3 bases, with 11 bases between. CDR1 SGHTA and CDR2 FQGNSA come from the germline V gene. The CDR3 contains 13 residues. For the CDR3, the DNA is TGTGCCAGCAGCCTCCGGGACAACTACGAGCAGTACTTC. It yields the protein CASSLRDNYEQYF.

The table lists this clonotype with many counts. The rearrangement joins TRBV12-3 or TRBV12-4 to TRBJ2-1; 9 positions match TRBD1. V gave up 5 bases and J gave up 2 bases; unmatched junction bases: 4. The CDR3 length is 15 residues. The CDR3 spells CASSPGQGTYNEQFF. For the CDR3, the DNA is TGTGCCAGCAGTCCGGGACAGGGAACCTACAATGAGCAGTTCTTC.

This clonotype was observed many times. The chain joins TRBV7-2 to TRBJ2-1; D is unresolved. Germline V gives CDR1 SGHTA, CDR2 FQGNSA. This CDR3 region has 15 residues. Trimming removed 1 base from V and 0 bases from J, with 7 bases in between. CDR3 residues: CASSLVTSSYNEQFF. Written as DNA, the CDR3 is TGTGCCAGCAGCTTAGTTACCAGCTCCTACAATGAGCAGTTCTTC.

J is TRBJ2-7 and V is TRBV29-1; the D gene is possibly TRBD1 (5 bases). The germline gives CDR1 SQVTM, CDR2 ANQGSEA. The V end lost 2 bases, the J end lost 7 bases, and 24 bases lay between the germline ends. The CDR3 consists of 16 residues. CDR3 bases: TGCAGCGTTGAACCCTGGCGTGGCCCGACAGATCGGGAGCAGTACTTC. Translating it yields CSVEPWRGPTDREQYF.

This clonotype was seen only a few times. CDR3 residues: CASSLEGGEAFF. CDR3 sequence (DNA): TGCGCCAGCAGCTTGGAAGGGGGTGAAGCTTTCTTT. The J gene is TRBJ1-1, the V gene TRBV5-1, with D tentatively TRBD1 (6 bases). CDR1 and CDR2 (germline): SGHRS, YFSETQ. The CDR3 spans 12 residues. V lost 0 bases, J lost 7 bases, and 7 bases lay in between.

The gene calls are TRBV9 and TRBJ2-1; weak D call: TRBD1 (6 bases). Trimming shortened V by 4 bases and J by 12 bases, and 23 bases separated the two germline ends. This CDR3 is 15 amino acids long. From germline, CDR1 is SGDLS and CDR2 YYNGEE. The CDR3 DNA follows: TGTGCCAGCAGCCAAGGAACAAAGGGGGTCATATGGCAGTTCTTC. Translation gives CASSQGTKGVIWQFF. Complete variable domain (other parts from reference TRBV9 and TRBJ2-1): DSGVTQTPKHLITATGQRVTLRCSPRSGDLSVYWYQQSLDQGLQFLIQYYNGEERAKGNILERFSAQQFPDLHSELNLSSLELGDSALYFCASSQGTKGVIWQFFGPGTRLTVL.

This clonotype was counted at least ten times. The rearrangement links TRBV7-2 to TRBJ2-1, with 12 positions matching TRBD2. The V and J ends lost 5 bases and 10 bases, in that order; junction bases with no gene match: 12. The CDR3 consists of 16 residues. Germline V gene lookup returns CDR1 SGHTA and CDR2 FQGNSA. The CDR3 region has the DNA TGTGCCAGCAGCGCTGACCTAGCGGGGGGGCCGGAGGAGCAGTTCTTC. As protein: CASSADLAGGPEEQFF.

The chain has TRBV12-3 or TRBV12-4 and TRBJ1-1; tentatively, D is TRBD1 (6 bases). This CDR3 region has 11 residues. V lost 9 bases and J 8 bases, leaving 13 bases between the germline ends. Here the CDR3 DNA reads TGTGCCAGTTGGGGGGGGCGAGAAGCTTTCTTT. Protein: CASWGGREAFF.

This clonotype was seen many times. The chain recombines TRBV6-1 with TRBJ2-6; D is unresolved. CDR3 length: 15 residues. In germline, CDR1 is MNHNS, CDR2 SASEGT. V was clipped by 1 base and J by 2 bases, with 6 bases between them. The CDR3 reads CASSEVGAGANVLTF. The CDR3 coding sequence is TGTGCCAGCAGTGAAGTAGGAGCTGGGGCCAACGTCCTGACTTTC.

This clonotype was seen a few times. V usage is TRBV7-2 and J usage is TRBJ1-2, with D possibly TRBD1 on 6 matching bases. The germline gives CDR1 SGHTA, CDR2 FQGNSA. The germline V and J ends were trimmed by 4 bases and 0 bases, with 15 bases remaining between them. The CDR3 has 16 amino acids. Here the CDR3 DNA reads TGTGCCAGCAGCTCGGGACACAAGTTAGCTAACTATGGCTACACCTTC. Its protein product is CASSSGHKLANYGYTF.

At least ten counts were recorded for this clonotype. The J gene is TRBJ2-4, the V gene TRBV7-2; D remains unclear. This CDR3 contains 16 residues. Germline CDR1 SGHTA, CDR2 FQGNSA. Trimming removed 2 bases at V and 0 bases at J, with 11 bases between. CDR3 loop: CASSLSQALAKNIQYF. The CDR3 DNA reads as TGTGCCAGCAGCTTATCCCAGGCCCTAGCCAAAAACATTCAGTACTTC.

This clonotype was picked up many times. The CDR3 DNA follows: TGTGCCAGCAGCCAGTCGACGGGACATCTCCTGTTTTTT. This codes for CASSQSTGHLLFF. The gene calls are TRBV12-3 or TRBV12-4 and TRBJ1-4, with D possibly matching TRBD1 (6 bases). Trimming pared 6 bases from V and 14 bases from J, leaving 19 bases between. The CDR3 length is 13 residues.

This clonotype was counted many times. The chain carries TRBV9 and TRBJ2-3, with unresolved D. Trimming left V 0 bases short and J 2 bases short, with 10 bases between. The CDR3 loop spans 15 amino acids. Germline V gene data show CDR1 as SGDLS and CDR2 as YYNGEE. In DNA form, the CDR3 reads TGTGCCAGCAGCGTAGGGGGATTGGTCACAGATACGCAGTATTTT. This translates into CASSVGGLVTDTQYF.

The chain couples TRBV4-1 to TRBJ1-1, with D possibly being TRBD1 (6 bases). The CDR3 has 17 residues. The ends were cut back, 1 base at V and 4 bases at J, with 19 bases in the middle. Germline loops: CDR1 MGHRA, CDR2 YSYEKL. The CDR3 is CASSQGTDSIRITEAFF. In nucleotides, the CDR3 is TGCGCCAGCAGCCAAGGGACAGACTCTATCAGGATCACTGAAGCTTTCTTT.

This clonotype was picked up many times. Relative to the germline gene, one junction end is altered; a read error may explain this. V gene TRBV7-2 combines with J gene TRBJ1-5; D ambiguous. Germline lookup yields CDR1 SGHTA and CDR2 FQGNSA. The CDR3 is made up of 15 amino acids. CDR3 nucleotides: TGTGCCAGCAGTTTAGAAGGGTATAGCAATCAGCCCCAGCATTTT. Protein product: CASSLEGYSNQPQHF.

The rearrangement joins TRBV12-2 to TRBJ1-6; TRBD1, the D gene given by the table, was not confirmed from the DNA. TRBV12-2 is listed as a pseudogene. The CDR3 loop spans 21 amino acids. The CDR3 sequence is CASRLKRGLLPLPRAYSPLHF. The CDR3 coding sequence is TGTGCAAGTCGCCTTAAAAGGGGCCTACTGCCCCTGCCGCGGGCTTACTCACCCCTCCACTTT.

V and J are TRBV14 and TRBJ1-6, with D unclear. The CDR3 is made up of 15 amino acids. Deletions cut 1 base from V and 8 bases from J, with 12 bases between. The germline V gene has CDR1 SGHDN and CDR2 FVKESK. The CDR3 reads CASSQVRVNHSPLHF. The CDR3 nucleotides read TGTGCCAGCAGCCAAGTCCGGGTAAATCATTCACCCCTCCACTTT.

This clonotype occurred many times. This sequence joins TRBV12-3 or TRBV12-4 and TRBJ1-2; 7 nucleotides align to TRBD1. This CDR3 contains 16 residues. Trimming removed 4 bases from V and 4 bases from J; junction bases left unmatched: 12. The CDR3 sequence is CASSSPYPYRGYGYTF. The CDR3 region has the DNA TGTGCCAGCAGTTCCCCTTACCCATACAGGGGCTATGGCTACACCTTC.

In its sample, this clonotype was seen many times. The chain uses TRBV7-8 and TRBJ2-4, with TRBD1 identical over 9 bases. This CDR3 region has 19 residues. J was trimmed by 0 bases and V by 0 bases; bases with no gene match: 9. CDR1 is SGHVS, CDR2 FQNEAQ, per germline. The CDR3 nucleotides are TGTGCCAGCAGCTTAGCCCTTACATGGGACAGGGTAGCCAAAAACATTCAGTACTTC. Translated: CASSLALTWDRVAKNIQYF.

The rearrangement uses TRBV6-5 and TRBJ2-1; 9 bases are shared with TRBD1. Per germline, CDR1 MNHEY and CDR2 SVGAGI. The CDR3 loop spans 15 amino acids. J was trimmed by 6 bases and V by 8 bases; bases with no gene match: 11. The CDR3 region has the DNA TGTGCCAGCGCCCTCTCCGGGACAGGGACCAATGAGCAGTTCTTC. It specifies CASALSGTGTNEQFF.